What follows is one T cell receptor (beta chain) and its context. The study ran its PCR with 60 Vbeta and 13 Jbeta primers. Assay: immunoSEQ multiplex PCR; the TCRdb copy retains only in-frame clones and omits some. The table records some 150,000 clones, approximately 80% of them present only once. Per the germline V gene, CDR1 is LNHNV and CDR2 is YYDKDF (reference sequence). The CDR3 contains 17 residues. V trimming: 3 bases; J trimming: 3 bases; junction bases outside the gene matches: 11. The data stem from a study of cytomegalovirus exposure and HLA in healthy donors. The sample was PBMCs. This TCR was sampled from a woman aged 18-29 years in good health and CMV-seropositive. This chain links TRBV15 with TRBJ2-7; TRBD1 matches at 10 bases. Written as DNA, the CDR3 is TGTGCCACCAGCAGGGACCAACCAGGGACAGGGGTCTACGAGCAGTACTTC. Residues: CATSRDQPGTGVYEQYF.